This T cell receptor (beta chain) was sequenced in a study of blood T cell repertoires in COVID-19. Study-wide background: Nucleic acid was either cDNA or gDNA, and it came from T cells, B-cell-depleted T cells, or PBMCs.

Source study methods: Quantification of nucleated cells was approximated via reference gene primer amplification. Some clones are missing from TCRdb's copy, which holds only in-frame ones; the method was immunoSEQ multiplex PCR. V and J calls and clone size follow that table, whereas D and trimming were derived from the DNA. The sample lists 130,000 to 150,000 clones; 85% to 90% were seen once. V lost 4 bases and J 4 bases, leaving 10 bases between the germline ends. CDR3 length: 14 residues. Germline CDR1 is SGHTA and CDR2 is FQGTGA. Membership in each cohort depended on participant-reported clinical history.

The clonotype originates from a man between 60 and 70 years old who had recovered from COVID-19. The sequenced sample consisted of PBMCs or T cells enriched from blood (not recorded which). The rearrangement uses TRBV7-3 and TRBJ2-2; D is ambiguous. The CDR3 region has the DNA TGTGCCAGCAGCTCCCGGGTCAGCACCGGGGAGCTGTTTTTT. It codes for CASSSRVSTGELFF.